This is a list of T cell receptor beta chains from one sample in a study of vaccination effects on CD4 cells after COVID-19. The repertoire was sequenced with immunoSEQ multiplex PCR; TCRdb's copy has only in-frame clones and lacks some. The repertoire includes 62,000 or so clones, 75% to 90% of them detected once, and 10% to 15% sits in the top ten. Their antigens are not known. The sample in question was CD4+ T cells from PBMCs cultured with SARS-CoV-2 spike peptides, obtained before COVID-19 vaccination. The source of these receptors is a human donor who received a COVID-19 vaccine. The CDR3 runs from the conserved cysteine through the conserved F or W. Fields, in order: clone size, V gene, D gene, J gene, CDR3 protein, CDR3 DNA. The D gene is left open where the match is weak. Rows give clone size only sometimes, using once, few, many, or a class for an expanded clone.

NA	TRBV3-1/TRBV3-2	NA	TRBJ1-2	CVSSQEYREYGYTF	TGTGTCAGCAGCCAAGAATACAGGGAGTATGGCTACACCTTC
NA	TRBV4-3	NA	TRBJ1-5	CASSQTRGPAQPQHF	TGCGCCAGCAGCCAAACCCGAGGACCCGCTCAGCCCCAGCATTTT
NA	TRBV6-5	NA	TRBJ1-4	CASSYRRGNEKLFF	TGTGCCAGCAGTTACAGGCGCGGGAATGAAAAACTGTTTTTT
NA	TRBV5-1	TRBD1	TRBJ1-2	CASTRDRGYGYTF	TGCGCCAGCACGAGGGACAGGGGCTATGGCTACACCTTC
NA	TRBV5-5	TRBD1	TRBJ1-4	CASSIAGTDKEKLFF	TGTGCCAGCAGCATAGCCGGGACAGATAAAGAAAAACTGTTTTTT
NA	TRBV19	NA	TRBJ1-5	CASRGRGGQPQHF	TGTGCCAGCAGGGGCAGGGGCGGGCAGCCCCAGCATTTT
NA	TRBV7-3	TRBD1	TRBJ2-1	CASSLTTGAANEQFF	TGTGCCAGCAGCTTGACGACAGGGGCTGCCAATGAGCAGTTCTTC
NA	TRBV5-1	TRBD2	TRBJ2-5	CASIGLAGQETQYF	TGCGCCAGCATCGGGTTAGCGGGGCAAGAGACCCAGTACTTC
few	TRBV5-1	NA	TRBJ2-1	CASSLPSHEQFF	TGCGCCAGCAGCCTCCCCTCCCATGAGCAGTTCTTC
NA	TRBV5-1	TRBD1	TRBJ2-1	CASSPTRQGTGAQFF	TGCGCCAGCAGCCCAACCAGACAGGGGACGGGTGCGCAGTTCTTC
NA	TRBV6-6	NA	TRBJ2-5	CASSSVPGIKTQYF	TGTGCCAGCAGCTCGGTACCAGGGATAAAGACCCAGTACTTC
NA	TRBV7-2	TRBD2	TRBJ2-3	CASSLSTAGGPVHF	TGTGCCAGCAGCTTATCGACTGCGGGGGGTCCTGTGCATTTT
NA	TRBV19	NA	TRBJ2-1	CASSIVGGLGNEQFF	TGTGCCAGTAGTATTGTCGGGGGTCTAGGAAATGAGCAGTTCTTC
NA	TRBV5-1	NA	TRBJ1-1	CASSSQWANTEAFF	TGCGCCAGCAGCTCCCAGTGGGCGAACACTGAAGCTTTCTTT
NA	TRBV4-1	NA	TRBJ2-1	CASSQGRANLKKQFF	TGCGCCAGCAGCCAAGGGCGGGCCAATTTAAAGAAGCAGTTCTTC
NA	TRBV3-1/TRBV3-2	NA	TRBJ1-2	CASSQEPGYGYTF	TGTGCCAGCAGCCAAGAACCCGGCTATGGCTACACCTTC
NA	TRBV29-1	TRBD1	TRBJ1-4	CSALTGGDEKLFF	TGCAGCGCCTTGACAGGGGGTGATGAAAAACTGTTTTTT
NA	TRBV5-8	NA	TRBJ2-3	CASSLGFATDTQYF	TGTGCCAGCAGCTTGGGGTTCGCCACAGATACGCAGTATTTT
NA	TRBV11-2	TRBD2	TRBJ2-1	CASSTGTSRFF	TGTGCCAGCAGTACGGGGACTAGTAGGTTCTTC
NA	TRBV12-5	NA	TRBJ2-1	CASGPTTLSSSYNEQFF	TGTGCTAGTGGTCCCACAACACTATCGAGCTCCTACAATGAGCAGTTCTTC